A single sample gave rise to the 31 T cell receptor beta chains below, sequenced in a study of T cells in Graves' hyperthyroidism and ophthalmopathy. RNA transcripts were the template for amplifying TCR beta CDR3 regions. With the HTBI primer set, the TCR CDR3 went through a first round of RT-PCR. TCRdb reprocessed the multiplex PCR reads via MiXCR and lists one record per CDR3 protein. Of about 720,000 distinct CDR3 sequences listed, 18% are singletons. The material sequenced was blood. The receptors derive from a woman aged 45-65 years with Graves' hyperthyroidism that later progressed to Graves' ophthalmopathy.

This clonotype occurred a few times. The genes are TRBV20-1 and TRBJ1-5, with D unclear. This CDR3 spans 13 amino acids. Germline V lookup: CDR1 DFQATT, CDR2 SNEGSKA (reference sequence). V lost 2 bases and J lost 3, with 8 bases in between. CDR3 protein: CSARPRINQPQHF. The CDR3, as DNA: TGCAGTGCTAGACCCAGAATCAATCAGCCCCAGCATTTT.

This clonotype was detected only a few times. The rearrangement links TRBV5-1 to TRBJ2-3; D possibly matches TRBD1 or TRBD2 (5 bases each). This CDR3 has 15 amino acids. V gave up 0 bases and J gave up 4 bases, with 12 bases separating them. Per the germline V gene, CDR1 is SGHRS and CDR2 is YFSETQ. CDR3 sequence reads: CASSLVRGASDTQYF. The CDR3 DNA follows: TGCGCCAGCAGCTTGGTGAGGGGCGCATCAGATACGCAGTATTTT.

The chain recombines TRBV20-1 with TRBJ2-3; TRBD2 matches 8 bases. V was clipped by 2 bases and J by 2 bases; unmatched bases: 3. Germline V lookup: CDR1 DFQATT, CDR2 SNEGSKA (reference sequence). The CDR3 runs to 14 residues. CDR3 sequence reads: CSARQRGYTDTQYF. CDR3 sequence (DNA): TGCAGTGCTAGACAGCGGGGGTACACAGATACGCAGTATTTT.

This clonotype was observed at least ten times. The chain combines TRBV7-9 with TRBJ2-7; D gene uncertain. This CDR3 is built from 16 residues. V lost 5 bases and J 0 bases, leaving 17 bases between the germline ends. From germline, CDR1 is SEHNR and CDR2 FQNEAQ (reference sequence). The CDR3 protein is CASSPFNGLSSYEQYF. DNA of the CDR3: TGTGCCAGCAGCCCGTTCAACGGTCTTAGCTCCTACGAGCAGTACTTC.

This clonotype was picked up a small number of times. V usage is TRBV20-1 and J usage is TRBJ1-6; D is unclear. The CDR3 extends over 14 amino acids. Germline assignment: CDR1 DFQATT and CDR2 SNEGSKA (reference sequence). The V gene lost 3 bases and the J gene lost 7 bases, with 13 bases spanning the gap. The CDR3, as DNA: TGCAGTGCTAGGGGTCCGGACGGGAATTCACCCCTCCACTTT. The encoded protein is CSARGPDGNSPLHF.

This clonotype has more than one count but fewer than ten. The J gene is TRBJ2-1, the V gene TRBV27; D is perhaps TRBD1 (9 bases). The CDR3 contains 18 residues. Trimming stripped 3 bases from V and 4 bases from J, with 22 bases between. Looked up from germline, CDR1 is MNHEY and CDR2 is SMNVEV (reference sequence). CDR3 nucleotides: TGTGCCAGCAGTTTCGGGACAGGGTTGGCGGGGGGTTACAATGAGCAGTTCTTC. Amino acid sequence: CASSFGTGLAGGYNEQFF.

This clonotype was observed a few times. The chain joins TRBV24-1 to TRBJ1-5; TRBD1 aligns across 8 bases. Looked up from germline, CDR1 is KGHDR and CDR2 is SFDVKD. The ends lost 3 bases at V and 6 bases at J; junction bases unmatched: 9. CDR3 length: 16 amino acids. The CDR3 sequence is CATSDGAGGKGQPQHF. For the CDR3, the DNA is TGTGCCACCAGTGATGGGGCAGGGGGCAAGGGTCAGCCCCAGCATTTT.

This clonotype was observed many times. The chain joins TRBV3-1 to TRBJ2-1, with 9 bases matching TRBD1. The CDR3 has 16 residues. Germline loops: CDR1 LGHDT, CDR2 YNNKEL (reference sequence). V was clipped by 3 bases and J by 0 bases; unmatched bases: 3. CDR3 sequence reads: CASSQSTGGSYNEQFF. As DNA, the CDR3 is TGTGCCAGCAGCCAGTCGACAGGGGGCTCCTACAATGAGCAGTTCTTC.

This clonotype came up a few times. This sequence may be a read error, since a much larger clone differs from it by one base. This rearrangement joins TRBV12-3 or TRBV12-4 to TRBJ1-2, with D perhaps TRBD1 (5 bases). Trimming took off 3 bases at V and 8 bases at J, with 7 bases between the two ends. The CDR3 is 11 residues long. CDR3 sequence (DNA): TGTGCCAGCAGTTTGGGGGAAGGCTACACCTTC. Encoded protein: CASSLGEGYTF.

The CDR3 sequence: CASSLPKGQRNTIYF. The CDR3, as DNA: TGTGCCAGCAGTTTACCTAAGGGCCAACGGAACACCATATATTTT. The genes are TRBV12-3 or TRBV12-4 and TRBJ1-3; D is ambiguous. The CDR3 totals 15 residues. V gave up 2 bases and J gave up 7 bases, with 15 bases separating them.

This clonotype has at least ten counts. The chain employs TRBV4-1 and TRBJ2-7, with D uncertain. CDR3 length: 12 amino acids. The V gene lost 1 base and the J gene lost 7 bases, with 8 bases spanning the gap. Germline CDR1 reads MGHRA; CDR2 reads YSYEKL. This chain's CDR3 is CASSQGSREQYF. Here the CDR3 DNA reads TGCGCCAGCAGCCAAGGGTCACGAGAGCAGTACTTC.

This clonotype was found a few times. The chain links TRBV6-6 to TRBJ2-1; 7 bases line up with TRBD1. CDR1 is MNHNY and CDR2 is SVGAGI in the germline V gene (reference sequence). V lost 2 bases to trimming and J lost 3 bases; unmatched junction nucleotides: 4. The CDR3 length is 15 residues. The CDR3, as DNA: TGTGCCAGCAGTTACGAGACAGGGAGCTACAATGAGCAGTTCTTC. This translates into CASSYETGSYNEQFF.

J is TRBJ2-2 and V is TRBV29-1; 7 bases are shared with TRBD2. Germline CDR1 SQVTM, CDR2 ANQGSEA. V was pared by 1 base and J by 4 bases, with 9 bases of the junction left unmatched. The CDR3 sequence is 16 residues long. The CDR3 reads CSVEVAGVRATGELFF. DNA for the CDR3: TGCAGCGTTGAAGTCGCGGGGGTGAGGGCCACCGGGGAGCTGTTTTTT.

At least ten counts were recorded for this clonotype. This rearrangement joins TRBV20-1 to TRBJ2-5; maybe TRBD1 (5 bases). Germline V lookup: CDR1 DFQATT, CDR2 SNEGSKA (reference sequence). The CDR3 contains 15 residues. Trimming stripped 3 bases from V and 10 bases from J, with 24 bases between. Written as DNA, the CDR3 is TGCAGTGCTAGGGCGAACAGGACCGGTTTAAGCCGCCAGTACTTC. It codes for CSARANRTGLSRQYF.

There are a few counts of this clonotype. The genes are TRBV20-1 and TRBJ1-5; D perhaps matches TRBD1 (6 bases). V lost 3 bases and J 4 bases, leaving 16 bases between the germline ends. Germline V gene data show CDR1 as DFQATT and CDR2 as SNEGSKA (reference sequence). The CDR3 runs 15 residues. The CDR3, as DNA: TGCAGTGCTAGGGCCCGGGACACGCCTAATCAGCCCCAGCATTTT. This codes for CSARARDTPNQPQHF.

This rearrangement joins TRBV4-3 to TRBJ2-7, with D hard to call. Germline CDR1 reads LGHNA; CDR2 reads YSLEER. V lost 0 bases and J lost 5, with 11 bases in between. This CDR3 comprises 14 residues. The CDR3 DNA follows: TGCGCCAGCAGCCAAGATCATAAGGAAAACGAGCAGTACTTC. Its translation is CASSQDHKENEQYF.

Ten or more counts support this clonotype. The chain combines TRBV7-9 with TRBJ2-5, with D perhaps matching TRBD2 (7 bases). Between the trimmed V and J ends, which lost 3 bases and 1 base, there was a span of 9 bases. Germline V lookup: CDR1 SEHNR, CDR2 FQNEAQ (reference sequence). CDR3 length: 14 residues. CDR3 nucleotides: TGTGCCAGCAGCTTCGCGGGGGCCCAAGAGACCCAGTACTTC. Translated: CASSFAGAQETQYF.

This clonotype was seen many times. The CDR3 region has the DNA TGTGCCAGCTCATCACAGGGCCCGAACACTGAAGCTTTCTTT. This translates into CASSSQGPNTEAFF. The V gene is TRBV18, the J gene TRBJ1-1; maybe TRBD1 (6 bases). Trimming stripped 5 bases from V and 1 base from J, with 11 bases between. Looked up from germline, CDR1 is KGHSH and CDR2 is LQKENI. CDR3 size: 14 residues. The variable domain in full, completed from reference TRBV18 and TRBJ1-1, reads NAGVMQNPRHLVRRRGQEARLRCSPMKGHSHVYWYRQLPEEGLKFMVYLQKENIIDESGMPKERFSAEFPKEGPSILRIQQVVRGDSAAYFCASSSQGPNTEAFFGQGTRLTVV.

This clonotype was seen at least ten times. The chain recombines TRBV30 with TRBJ2-1; D possibly corresponds to TRBD1 (5 bases). The CDR3 runs to 13 residues. Per germline, CDR1 GTSNPN and CDR2 SVGIG (reference sequence). Trimming stripped 0 bases from V and 10 bases from J, with 13 bases between. The CDR3 DNA sequence: TGTGCCTGGAGTGTACAGGTGAACAGGGAGCAGTTCTTC. It encodes CAWSVQVNREQFF. Full variable domain (rest looked up from reference TRBV30 and TRBJ2-1): SQTIHQWPATLVQPVGSPLSLECTVEGTSNPNLYWYRQAAGRGLQLLFYSVGIGQISSEVPQNLSASRPQDRQFILSSKKLLLSDSGFYLCAWSVQVNREQFFGPGTRLTVL.

The sample holds many counts of this clonotype. The V and J genes are TRBV18 and TRBJ1-6, with D unclear. Per germline, CDR1 KGHSH and CDR2 LQKENI. Deletions cut 2 bases from V and 9 bases from J, with 8 bases between. CDR3 length equals 13 residues. For the CDR3, the DNA is TGTGCCAGCTCACCAAGGGCCGGTTCACCCCTCCACTTT. The encoded protein is CASSPRAGSPLHF. The variable domain in full, with the rest retrieved from reference TRBV18 and TRBJ1-6, is NAGVMQNPRHLVRRRGQEARLRCSPMKGHSHVYWYRQLPEEGLKFMVYLQKENIIDESGMPKERFSAEFPKEGPSILRIQQVVRGDSAAYFCASSPRAGSPLHFGNGTRLTVT.

This clonotype came up many times. This rearrangement joins TRBV10-1 to TRBJ2-7; D ambiguous. The CDR3 runs to 10 residues. Per the germline V gene, CDR1 is WNHNN and CDR2 is SYGVQD (reference sequence). Deletions cut 8 bases from V and 9 bases from J, with 11 bases between. The CDR3 loop is CASPIVGQYF. CDR3 DNA: TGCGCCAGCCCTATAGTCGGGCAGTACTTC.

This clonotype was seen many times. The chain carries TRBV6-1 and TRBJ2-5; D possibly corresponds to TRBD1 (6 bases). Germline V CDR1 and CDR2: MNHNS, SASEGT. The CDR3 loop spans 13 amino acids. With 5 bases removed from V and 4 bases from J, the gap between germline ends came to 11 bases. CDR3 DNA sequence: TGTGCCAGCAGTAGAGGGGGTGGAGAGACCCAGTACTTC. This gives the protein CASSRGGGETQYF.

This clonotype was counted between two and nine times. The CDR3 reads CASSARDTVSYF. The CDR3 bases are TGTGCCAGCAGCGCCCGGGACACGGTATCGTATTTT. The rearrangement uses TRBV7-9 and TRBJ2-3; possibly TRBD1 for D (6 bases). Germline V gene sequence: CDR1 SEHNR, CDR2 FQNEAQ (reference sequence). The CDR3 is 12 residues long. Trimming shortened V by 5 bases and J by 14 bases, and 17 bases separated the two germline ends.

This clonotype appeared many times. This chain joins TRBV18 and TRBJ1-1; D is perhaps TRBD1 (6 bases). This CDR3 contains 13 residues. Germline values: CDR1 KGHSH, CDR2 LQKENI. V was clipped by 3 bases and J by 5 bases, with 10 bases between them. For the CDR3, the DNA is TGTGCCAGCTCACCGGGGGGCTGGACTGAAGCTTTCTTT. Amino acid sequence: CASSPGGWTEAFF.

This clonotype was detected many times. V gene TRBV7-3 combines with J gene TRBJ2-3; TRBD2 is a possible D gene (5 bases). The CDR3 spans 14 residues. The germline gives CDR1 SGHTA, CDR2 FQGTGA. The V gene lost 5 bases and the J gene lost 5 bases, with 14 bases spanning the gap. CDR3 DNA sequence: TGTGCCAGCAGCAACGGACTGCGGTTAGATACGCAGTATTTT. This encodes CASSNGLRLDTQYF. Full variable domain (rest looked up from reference TRBV7-3 and TRBJ2-3): GAGVSQTPSNKVTEKGKYVELRCDPISGHTALYWYRQSLGQGPEFLIYFQGTGAADDSGLPNDRFFAVRPEGSVSTLKIQRTERGDSAVYLCASSNGLRLDTQYFGPGTRLTVL.

V gene TRBV6-1 combines with J gene TRBJ1-4; D gene unclear. V gave up 5 bases and J gave up 6 bases, with 16 bases separating them. The CDR3 has 15 residues. Per germline, CDR1 MNHNS and CDR2 SASEGT. The chain's CDR3 is CASSNNKGVDEKLFF. The CDR3 region has the DNA TGTGCCAGCAGTAATAACAAGGGTGTTGATGAAAAACTGTTTTTT.

Ten or more counts support this clonotype. This rearrangement joins TRBV12-3 or TRBV12-4 to TRBJ2-7; 7 nucleotides line up with TRBD1. This CDR3 has 14 amino acids. Trimming took 2 bases from V and 6 from J; bases not matched to a gene: 7. The CDR3 nucleotides are TGTGCCAGCAGTTTAAGGAGGAACAGGGGCGAGCAGTACTTC. Translation: CASSLRRNRGEQYF.

This clonotype was detected only a few times. This chain connects TRBV3-1 to TRBJ2-3; D possibly corresponds to TRBD1 (6 bases). V dropped 1 base and J dropped 14 bases, with 28 bases sitting between them. CDR1 and CDR2 (germline): LGHDT, YNNKEL (reference sequence). The CDR3 runs to 17 residues. The CDR3 region has the DNA TGTGCCAGCAGCCAAGCGAGATCTGGGGGTTACTACAGGGCATGGTATTTT. It translates to CASSQARSGGYYRAWYF.

This clonotype occurred a few times. V usage is TRBV7-9 and J usage is TRBJ1-2, with 9 bases matching TRBD1. V shed 2 bases and J 0 bases; nucleotides not matched to a gene: 10. Germline CDR1 SEHNR, CDR2 FQNEAQ (reference sequence). The CDR3 length is 18 residues. The DNA of the CDR3 is TGTGCCAGCAGCTTATTTTCCGGGACAGGGAAATCTAACTATGGCTACACCTTC. It specifies CASSLFSGTGKSNYGYTF.

This clonotype was seen repeatedly, ten times or more. The chain recombines TRBV2 with TRBJ1-1, with TRBD1 matching over 8 bases. Germline V gene data show CDR1 as SNHLY and CDR2 as FYNNEI. Trimming at V came to 5 bases and at J to 3 bases, leaving 5 bases not matched to a gene. The CDR3 runs to 14 residues. CDR3 sequence: CASSIRDRYTEAFF. As DNA, the CDR3 is TGTGCCAGCAGTATACGGGACAGGTACACTGAAGCTTTCTTT. The variable domain in full, completed from reference TRBV2 and TRBJ1-1, reads EPEVTQTPSHQVTQMGQEVILRCVPISNHLYFYWYRQILGQKVEFLVSFYNNEISEKSEIFDDQFSVERPDGSNFTLKIRSTKLEDSAMYFCASSIRDRYTEAFFGQGTRLTVV.

This chain joins TRBV6-5 and TRBJ2-1; D is perhaps TRBD2 (6 bases). Germline V gene data show CDR1 as MNHEY and CDR2 as SVGAGI. V shed 0 bases and J shed 7 bases, with 10 bases lying between them. This CDR3 contains 14 residues. CDR3 coding DNA: TGTGCCAGCAGTTACTCTACGGGAGCGAATGAGCAGTTCTTC. It is translated as CASSYSTGANEQFF.